This T cell receptor beta chain came from a study of neurological immune-mediated disorders. Germline CDR1 reads DFQATT; CDR2 reads SNEGSKA (reference sequence). The germline V and J ends were trimmed by 0 bases and 3 bases, with 12 bases remaining between them. The CDR3 runs 14 residues. TCRdb recomputed calls from the 5' RACE reads with MiXCR, one row per CDR3 protein. Seen here are about 59,000 distinct CDR3 sequences, under 30% observed once, and the top ten hold around 4.5%. This clonotype was observed many times. The antigen is not known. Specified time point: technical triplicate 2. Overall study findings and caveats: Private repertoires in all groups were suggested, as expanded clones shared no CDR3 amino acid sequences across subjects.

The receptor's source is a man in his 60s with HTLV-1-associated myelopathy (HAM/TSP). Material: PBMCs. J is TRBJ2-7 and V is TRBV20-1; no definite D call. The CDR3 DNA reads as TGCAGTGCTAGAGATACGGCCAGAAGCTACGAGCAGTACTTC. Translating gives CSARDTARSYEQYF.